This record looks at one T cell receptor beta chain sequence and its context. Its antigen is not identified. The sample comes from a study of T cells in tuberculosis. Germline CDR1 and CDR2: LNHNV and YYDKDF (reference sequence). Losses at the gene ends were 10 bases for V and 6 bases for J; bases not matched to a gene: 6. This CDR3 contains 13 residues. Sequencing used immunoSEQ multiplex PCR; TCRdb keeps in-frame clones, though not all of them. Of approximately 34,000 clones listed, around 90% were seen once; the top ten hold 2.4%. Stated time point: new active TB diagnosis, blood taken before or within 7 days of starting treatment. Study-wide results and caveats: GEM motif frequencies gave over 55% accuracy; the GMM repertoire gave 80% to 90%.

Sequencing used PBMCs, obtained at tuberculosis diagnosis. The rearrangement links TRBV15 to TRBJ2-3, with 11 bases aligning to TRBD2. The clonotype originates from an adult with tuberculosis. The CDR3: CASSGGASDTQYF. CDR3 nucleotides: TGTGCCAGTAGCGGGGGGGCATCTGATACGCAGTATTTT. Drawing the rest from reference TRBV15 and TRBJ2-3, the complete variable domain is DAMVIQNPRYQVTQFGKPVTLSCSQTLNHNVMYWYQQKSSQAPKLLFHYYDKDFNNEADTPDNFQSRRPNTSFCFLDIRSPGLGDTAMYLCASSGGASDTQYFGPGTRLTVL.